What follows is one T cell receptor (beta chain) and its context. The CDR3 contains 16 residues. The germline gives CDR1 SGHKS, CDR2 YYEKEE (reference sequence). V lost 4 bases and J 2 bases, leaving 19 bases between the germline ends. This sample is drawn from a study of blood T cell repertoires in COVID-19. The assay was immunoSEQ multiplex PCR, and TCRdb's table has in-frame clones only and misses some. The sample yields about 98,000 clones, more than 70% seen once. This sequence joins TRBV5-5 and TRBJ2-7; TRBD2 is a possible D gene (5 bases). This clonotype was obtained from a man aged 65-85 years with acute or convalescent COVID-19. Sample: peripheral blood. CDR3 sequence: CASSLAVSGVPYEQYF. The CDR3 DNA reads as TGTGCCAGCAGCCTTGCGGTATCCGGGGTCCCCTACGAGCAGTACTTC.